This T cell receptor (beta chain) was identified during a study of T cells in Graves' hyperthyroidism and ophthalmopathy. Each ophthalmopathy patient scored at least 3 on the Clinical Activity Score and at least 4 on NOSPECS grade, with duration under 3 months. The study left out patients who had uncontrolled infection, other autoimmune disease, pregnancy or lactation. PBMCs were collected from an approximately 10 ml volume of fresh peripheral blood. This CDR3 has 15 amino acids. The V and J ends lost 8 bases and 4 bases respectively, with 20 bases between them. Amplification of TCR beta CDR3 regions was performed using RNA transcripts as template. The HTBI primer set was used in a first-round RT-PCR of the TCR CDR3. TCRdb fed the multiplex PCR reads into MiXCR, producing one record per CDR3 protein. Altogether roughly 560,000 distinct CDR3 sequences are present, about 15% being singletons, with the ten largest covering approximately 4.3%.

The sequencing sample was made of blood. The chain is built from TRBV12-3 or TRBV12-4 and TRBJ1-1; D may be TRBD1 (5 bases). This receptor was obtained from a woman aged 40 to 50 with Graves' ophthalmopathy. CDR3 DNA sequence: TGTGCCAGCTCGACCCCGGCCGGGGGACGCACTGAAGCTTTCTTT. Amino acids: CASSTPAGGRTEAFF.